This TCR beta chain is from a study of cytomegalovirus exposure and HLA in healthy donors. Background on the study: Unique TCRs numbering approximately 80 million, obtained from HLA-typed donors, made up an early data release. General study findings and limits: Reportedly, cytomegalovirus status was diagnosed with high sensitivity and specificity. Under in vitro conditions, three CMV-associated chains were confirmed as specific for CMV antigens.

There are 13 residues in the CDR3. Looked up from germline, CDR1 is MNHNY and CDR2 is SVGAGI (reference sequence). In the PCR, 60 Vbeta and 13 Jbeta primers were used. Produced via immunoSEQ multiplex PCR; TCRdb's table is partial and in-frame only. Counted here are about 120,000 clones, about 80% occurring once; the ten biggest clones make up roughly 1.5%. This clone appeared a few times. Its antigen is undetermined. The rearrangement joins TRBV6-6 to TRBJ2-5; 7 positions agree with TRBD2. The better agreement between TRBJ2-7 and the DNA end casts doubt on the J call. The receptor was derived from a woman aged 18-30 years in good health and CMV-seronegative. Sequencing used PBMCs. CDR3 in DNA: TGTGCCAGCAGTTCCGGGAGGCGGAACGAGCAGTACTTC. Residues: CASSSGRRNEQYF.